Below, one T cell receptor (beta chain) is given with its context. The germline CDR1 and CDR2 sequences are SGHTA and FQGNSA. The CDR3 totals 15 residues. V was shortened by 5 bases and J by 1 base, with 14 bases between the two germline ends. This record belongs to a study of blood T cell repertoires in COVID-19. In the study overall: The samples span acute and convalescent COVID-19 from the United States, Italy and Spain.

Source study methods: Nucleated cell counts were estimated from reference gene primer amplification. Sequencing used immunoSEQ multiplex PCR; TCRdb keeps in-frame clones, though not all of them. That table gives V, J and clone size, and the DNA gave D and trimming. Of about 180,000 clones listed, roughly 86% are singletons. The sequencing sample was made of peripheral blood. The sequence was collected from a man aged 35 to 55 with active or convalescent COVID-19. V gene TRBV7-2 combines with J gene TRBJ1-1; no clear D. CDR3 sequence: CASSPLGSRNTEAFF. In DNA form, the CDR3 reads TGTGCCAGCAGCCCCCTGGGGAGCAGGAACACTGAAGCTTTCTTT.